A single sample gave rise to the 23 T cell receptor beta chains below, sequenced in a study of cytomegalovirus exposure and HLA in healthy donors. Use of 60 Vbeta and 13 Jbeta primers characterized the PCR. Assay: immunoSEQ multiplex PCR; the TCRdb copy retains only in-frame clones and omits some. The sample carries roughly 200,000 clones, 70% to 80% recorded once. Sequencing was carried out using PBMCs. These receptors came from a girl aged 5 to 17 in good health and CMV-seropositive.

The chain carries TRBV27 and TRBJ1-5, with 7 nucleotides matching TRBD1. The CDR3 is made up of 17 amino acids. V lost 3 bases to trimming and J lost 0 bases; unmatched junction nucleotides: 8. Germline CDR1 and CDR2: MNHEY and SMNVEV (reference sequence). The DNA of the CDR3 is TGTGCCAGCAGTTTGCGCCGACAGGGAAATAGCAATCAGCCCCAGCATTTT. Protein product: CASSLRRQGNSNQPQHF.

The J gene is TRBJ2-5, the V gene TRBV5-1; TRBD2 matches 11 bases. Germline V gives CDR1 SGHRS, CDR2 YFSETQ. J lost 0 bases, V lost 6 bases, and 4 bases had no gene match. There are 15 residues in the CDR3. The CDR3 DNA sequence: TGCGCCAGCACACTAGCGGGGGTGTACCAAGAGACCCAGTACTTC. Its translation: CASTLAGVYQETQYF.

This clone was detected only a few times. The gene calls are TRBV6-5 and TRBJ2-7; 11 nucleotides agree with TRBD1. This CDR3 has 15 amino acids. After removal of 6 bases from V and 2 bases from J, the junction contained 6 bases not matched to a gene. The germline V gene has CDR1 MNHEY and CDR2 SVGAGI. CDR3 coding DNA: TGTGCCAGCAGAGGAGGGACAGGGGGTGCCTACGAGCAGTACTTC. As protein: CASRGGTGGAYEQYF.

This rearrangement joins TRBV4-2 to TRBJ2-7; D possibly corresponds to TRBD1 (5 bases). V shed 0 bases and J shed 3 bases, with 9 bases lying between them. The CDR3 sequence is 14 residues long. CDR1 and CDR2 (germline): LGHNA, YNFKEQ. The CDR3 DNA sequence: TGTGCCAGCAGCCAAGACGTCGGACACTACGAGCAGTACTTC. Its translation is CASSQDVGHYEQYF.

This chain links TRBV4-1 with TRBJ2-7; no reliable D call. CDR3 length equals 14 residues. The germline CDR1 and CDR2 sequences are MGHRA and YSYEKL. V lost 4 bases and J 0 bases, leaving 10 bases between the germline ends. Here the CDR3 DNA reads TGCGCCAGCAGCCCCTATTCCTTCTCCTACGAGCAGTACTTC. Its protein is CASSPYSFSYEQYF.

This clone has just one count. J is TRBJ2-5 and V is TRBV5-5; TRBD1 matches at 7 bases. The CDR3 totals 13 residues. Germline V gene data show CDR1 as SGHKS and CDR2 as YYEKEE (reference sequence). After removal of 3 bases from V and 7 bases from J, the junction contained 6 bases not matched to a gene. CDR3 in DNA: TGTGCCAGCAGCTCCACAGGGGATGGGACCCAGTACTTC. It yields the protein CASSSTGDGTQYF.

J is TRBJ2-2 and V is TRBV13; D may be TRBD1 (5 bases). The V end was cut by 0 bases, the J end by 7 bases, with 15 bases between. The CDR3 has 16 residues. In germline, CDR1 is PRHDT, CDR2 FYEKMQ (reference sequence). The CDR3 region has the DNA TGTGCCAGCAGCTTAGGGGCCCAGGGAATCGTCGGGGAGCTGTTTTTT. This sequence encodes CASSLGAQGIVGELFF.

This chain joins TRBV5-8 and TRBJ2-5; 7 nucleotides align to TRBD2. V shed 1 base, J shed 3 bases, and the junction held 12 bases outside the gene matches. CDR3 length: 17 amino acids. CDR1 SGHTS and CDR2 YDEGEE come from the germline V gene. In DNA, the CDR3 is TGTGCCAGCAGCTTGACGTTTTCGCGTCGGGGGGAAGAGACCCAGTACTTC. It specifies CASSLTFSRRGEETQYF.

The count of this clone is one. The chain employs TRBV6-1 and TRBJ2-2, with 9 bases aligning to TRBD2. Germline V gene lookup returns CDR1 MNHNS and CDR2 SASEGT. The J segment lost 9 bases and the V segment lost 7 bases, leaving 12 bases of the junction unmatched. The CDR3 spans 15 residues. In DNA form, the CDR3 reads TGTGCCAGCATCGAGCGGGGGGATATACTAAGGGAGCTGTTTTTT. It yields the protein CASIERGDILRELFF.

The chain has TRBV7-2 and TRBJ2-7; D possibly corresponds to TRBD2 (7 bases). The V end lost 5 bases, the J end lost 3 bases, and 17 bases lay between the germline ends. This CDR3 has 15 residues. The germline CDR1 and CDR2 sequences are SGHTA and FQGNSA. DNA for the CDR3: TGTGCCAGCAGCAGGGCGAGGGGGGGGAGCTACGAGCAGTACTTC. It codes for CASSRARGGSYEQYF.

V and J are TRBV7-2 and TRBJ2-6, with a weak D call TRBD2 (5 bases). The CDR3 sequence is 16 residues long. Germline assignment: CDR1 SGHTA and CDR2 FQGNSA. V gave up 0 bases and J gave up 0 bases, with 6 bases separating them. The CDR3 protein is CASSLAGSSGANVLTF. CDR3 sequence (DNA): TGTGCCAGCAGCTTAGCAGGGAGCTCTGGGGCCAACGTCCTGACTTTC.

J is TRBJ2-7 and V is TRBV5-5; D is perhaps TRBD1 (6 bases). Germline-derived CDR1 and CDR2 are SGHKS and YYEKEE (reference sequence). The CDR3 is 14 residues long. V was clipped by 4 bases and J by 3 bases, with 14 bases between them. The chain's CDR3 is CASSSPGQVYEQYF. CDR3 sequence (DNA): TGTGCCAGCAGCAGTCCGGGACAAGTCTACGAGCAGTACTTC.

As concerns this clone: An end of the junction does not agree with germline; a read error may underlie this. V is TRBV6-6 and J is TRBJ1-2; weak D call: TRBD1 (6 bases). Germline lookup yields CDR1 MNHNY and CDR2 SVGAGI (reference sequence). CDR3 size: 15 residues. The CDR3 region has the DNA TGTGCCAGCAGTTACTCGGGGACAAAGGCCCTGAGCCCTTCCTTC. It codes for CASSYSGTKALSPSF.

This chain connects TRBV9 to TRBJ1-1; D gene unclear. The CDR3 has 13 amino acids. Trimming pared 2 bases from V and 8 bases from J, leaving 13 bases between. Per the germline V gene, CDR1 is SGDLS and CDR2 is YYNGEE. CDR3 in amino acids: CASSVGVAGEAFF. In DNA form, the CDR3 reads TGTGCCAGCAGCGTGGGTGTGGCGGGGGAAGCTTTCTTT.

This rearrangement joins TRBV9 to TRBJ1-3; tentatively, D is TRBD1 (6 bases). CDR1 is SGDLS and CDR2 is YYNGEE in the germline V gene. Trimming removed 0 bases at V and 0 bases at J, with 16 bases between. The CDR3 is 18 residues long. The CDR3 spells CASSVDYRASLSGNTIYF. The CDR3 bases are TGTGCCAGCAGCGTAGATTACAGGGCATCTCTCTCTGGAAACACCATATATTTT. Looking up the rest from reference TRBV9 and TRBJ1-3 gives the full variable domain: DSGVTQTPKHLITATGQRVTLRCSPRSGDLSVYWYQQSLDQGLQFLIQYYNGEERAKGNILERFSAQQFPDLHSELNLSSLELGDSALYFCASSVDYRASLSGNTIYFGEGSWLTVV.

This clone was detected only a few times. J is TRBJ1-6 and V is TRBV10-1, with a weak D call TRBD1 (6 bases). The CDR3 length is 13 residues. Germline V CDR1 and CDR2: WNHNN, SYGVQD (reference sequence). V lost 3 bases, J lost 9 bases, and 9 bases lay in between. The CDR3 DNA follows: TGCGCCAGCAGTGAATTAGGGGGTTCACCCCTCCACTTT. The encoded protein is CASSELGGSPLHF.

The CDR3 DNA is TGTGCCAGCAGCTTATCGGGACTAGCGGGAACCTACAATGAGCAGTTCTTC. It translates to CASSLSGLAGTYNEQFF. This chain links TRBV7-2 with TRBJ2-1; 13 nucleotides agree with TRBD2. The CDR3 loop spans 17 amino acids. Germline V lookup: CDR1 SGHTA, CDR2 FQGNSA. The ends lost 2 bases at V and 2 bases at J; junction bases unmatched: 3.

Here the CDR3 reads CASSQNPTDRGHSGELFF. CDR3 bases: TGTGCCAGCAGCCAAAATCCAACGGACAGGGGGCATTCCGGGGAGCTGTTTTTT. The V gene is TRBV7-7, the J gene TRBJ2-2; 11 bases map to TRBD1. The CDR3 sequence is 18 residues long. The junction had 14 bases not matched to a gene; V was cut back by 5 bases and J by 6 bases. Germline loops: CDR1 SSHAT, CDR2 FNYEAQ (reference sequence).

CDR3 protein: CASSLEKGWTGELFF. For the CDR3, the DNA is TGCGCCAGCAGCTTGGAGAAGGGGTGGACCGGGGAGCTGTTTTTT. The chain joins TRBV5-1 to TRBJ2-2, with D perhaps TRBD1 (5 bases). Germline V gene lookup returns CDR1 SGHRS and CDR2 YFSETQ. There are 15 residues in the CDR3. Trimming stripped 0 bases from V and 5 bases from J, with 11 bases between.

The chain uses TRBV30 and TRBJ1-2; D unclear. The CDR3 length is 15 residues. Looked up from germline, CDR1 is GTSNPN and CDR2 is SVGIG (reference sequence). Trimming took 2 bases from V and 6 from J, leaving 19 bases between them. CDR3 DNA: TGTGCCTGGAGTCAACAGTCTTCTCTTCAAGATGGCTACACCTTC. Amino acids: CAWSQQSSLQDGYTF.

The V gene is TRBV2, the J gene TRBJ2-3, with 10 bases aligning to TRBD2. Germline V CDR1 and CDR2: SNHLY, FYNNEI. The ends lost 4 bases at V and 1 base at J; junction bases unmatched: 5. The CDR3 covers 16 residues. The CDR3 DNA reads TGTGCCAGCAGTGCATGGAGCGGGGGGGGCACAGATACGCAGTATTTT. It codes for CASSAWSGGGTDTQYF.

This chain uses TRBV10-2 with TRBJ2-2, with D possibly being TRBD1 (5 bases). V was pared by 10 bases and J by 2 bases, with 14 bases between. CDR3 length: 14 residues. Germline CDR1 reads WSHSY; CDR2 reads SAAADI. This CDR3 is CATTETVNTGELFF. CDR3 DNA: TGCGCCACCACGGAGACAGTAAACACCGGGGAGCTGTTTTTT.

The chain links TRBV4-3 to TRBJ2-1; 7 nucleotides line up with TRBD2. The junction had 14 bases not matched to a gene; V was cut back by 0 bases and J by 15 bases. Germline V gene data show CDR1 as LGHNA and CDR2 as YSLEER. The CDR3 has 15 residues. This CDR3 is CASSQDRWVGDYLFF. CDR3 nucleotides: TGCGCCAGCAGCCAAGATAGGTGGGTGGGGGACTACCTGTTCTTC.